The 26 T cell receptor beta chains below all came from one sample that was sequenced in a study of shared clonotypes between healthy human individuals. TCRdb's copy holds only in-frame clones and misses some; the assay was immunoSEQ multiplex PCR. Here the sample spans roughly 76,000 clones, about 61% being singletons. Sequences were obtained from memory CD8+ T cells sorted from blood. This sample's subset: CD45RO+ cells pooled with CCR7-negative TemRA cells. These receptors were collected from a young man in good health.

The chain carries TRBV10-1 and TRBJ2-1, with a weak D call TRBD2 (6 bases). V dropped 4 bases and J dropped 4 bases, with 17 bases sitting between them. CDR3 size: 16 residues. In germline, CDR1 is WNHNN, CDR2 SYGVQD (reference sequence). CDR3 loop: CASSGIRHGGYNEQFF. In nucleotides, the CDR3 is TGCGCCAGCAGTGGAATCCGGCACGGGGGTTACAATGAGCAGTTCTTC.

The chain couples TRBV13 to TRBJ2-1; D remains ambiguous. CDR3 length: 15 residues. In germline, CDR1 is PRHDT, CDR2 FYEKMQ (reference sequence). The V gene lost 1 base and the J gene lost 0 bases, with 7 bases spanning the gap. CDR3 bases: TGTGCCAGCAGCTTAGACGAAAGCTCCTACAATGAGCAGTTCTTC. Protein sequence: CASSLDESSYNEQFF.

This clone appeared once. The chain uses TRBV7-8 and TRBJ2-7, with no clear D. The CDR3 runs 14 residues. V was pared by 0 bases and J by 1 base, with 7 bases between. Per the germline V gene, CDR1 is SGHVS and CDR2 is FQNEAQ. In DNA, the CDR3 is TGTGCCAGCAGCTTAGCGGGTTGGTCCTACGAGCAGTACTTC. It is translated as CASSLAGWSYEQYF.

The V and J genes are TRBV29-1 and TRBJ2-5; 9 nucleotides match TRBD1. The CDR3 consists of 13 residues. V lost 5 bases, J lost 0 bases, and 1 base stayed unmatched. The germline V gene encodes CDR1 SQVTM and CDR2 ANQGSEA. CDR3 sequence: CSVRDRDQETQYF. As DNA, the CDR3 is TGCAGCGTTCGGGACAGGGACCAAGAGACCCAGTACTTC. The variable domain in full, with the rest retrieved from reference TRBV29-1 and TRBJ2-5, is SAVISQKPSRDICQRGTSLTIQCQVDSQVTMMFWYRQQPGQSLTLIATANQGSEATYESGFVIDKFPISRPNLTFSTLTVSNMSPEDSSIYLCSVRDRDQETQYFGPGTRLLVL.

The chain has TRBV14 and TRBJ1-1; 7 nucleotides align to TRBD1. Germline assignment: CDR1 SGHDN and CDR2 FVKESK. The CDR3 is 15 residues long. V was pared by 1 base and J by 5 bases, with 7 bases of the junction left unmatched. CDR3 DNA: TGTGCCAGCAGCCAAGGTTCAGGGGGAAGTACTGAAGCTTTCTTT. Translation gives CASSQGSGGSTEAFF.

V and J are TRBV30 and TRBJ1-2; 7 bases map to TRBD1. Germline CDR1 is GTSNPN and CDR2 is SVGIG (reference sequence). V lost 5 bases, J lost 4 bases, and 7 bases stayed unmatched. There are 13 residues in the CDR3. CDR3: CAWGKGAFYGYTF. For the CDR3, the DNA is TGTGCCTGGGGGAAGGGGGCCTTCTATGGCTACACCTTC. Together with reference TRBV30 and TRBJ1-2, the CDR3 gives the full variable domain: SQTIHQWPATLVQPVGSPLSLECTVEGTSNPNLYWYRQAAGRGLQLLFYSVGIGQISSEVPQNLSASRPQDRQFILSSKKLLLSDSGFYLCAWGKGAFYGYTFGSGTRLTVV.

The rearrangement uses TRBV6-4 and TRBJ2-6; 7 nucleotides align to TRBD1. CDR1 is MRHNA and CDR2 is SNTAGT in the germline V gene. J gave up 0 bases and V 4 bases, and 0 bases lay outside the gene matches. The CDR3 totals 15 residues. In nucleotides, the CDR3 is TGTGCCAGCAGTGGGGACAGCTCTGGGGCCAACGTCCTGACTTTC. The encoded protein is CASSGDSSGANVLTF.

The V gene is TRBV6-1, the J gene TRBJ2-5, with a tentative D call TRBD1 (6 bases). V was clipped by 1 base and J by 5 bases, with 11 bases between them. The CDR3 contains 14 residues. CDR1 MNHNS and CDR2 SASEGT come from the germline V gene. Here the CDR3 reads CASSEGPGAETQYF. CDR3 nucleotide sequence: TGTGCCAGCAGTGAAGGCCCAGGGGCGGAGACCCAGTACTTC.

This clone has a handful of counts. This chain joins TRBV7-2 and TRBJ2-3, with D possibly called TRBD1 or TRBD2 (5 bases each). CDR1 and CDR2 (germline): SGHTA, FQGNSA. This CDR3 has 15 amino acids. V was shortened by 1 base and J by 6 bases, with 14 bases between the two germline ends. CDR3 region: CASSLESLGADTQYF. The CDR3 DNA is TGTGCCAGCAGCTTAGAATCCCTCGGGGCGGATACGCAGTATTTT.

This clone was found a few times. The gene calls are TRBV7-9 and TRBJ1-4; D is perhaps TRBD1 (5 bases). Trimming took 3 bases from V and 7 from J, leaving 12 bases between them. This CDR3 has 14 residues. The germline CDR1 and CDR2 sequences are SEHNR and FQNEAQ (reference sequence). CDR3: CASSLVAGGEKLFF. The DNA of the CDR3 is TGTGCCAGCAGCTTGGTCGCGGGGGGTGAAAAACTGTTTTTT.

This clone has a handful of counts. This chain uses TRBV25-1 with TRBJ2-2, with 8 nucleotides matching TRBD1. V lost 4 bases, J lost 1 base, and 2 bases stayed unmatched. Germline CDR1 MGHDK, CDR2 SYGVNS. The CDR3 covers 15 residues. The CDR3 reads CASSAGTGNTGELFF. For the CDR3, the DNA is TGTGCCAGCAGTGCAGGGACAGGGAACACCGGGGAGCTGTTTTTT.

The V call is TRBV27, the J call TRBJ2-3; 8 bases line up with TRBD1. V gave up 0 bases and J gave up 1 base; unmatched junction bases: 0. Germline CDR1 and CDR2: MNHEY and SMNVEV (reference sequence). The CDR3 spans 15 residues. The CDR3 DNA reads as TGTGCCAGCAGTTTATCGACAGGGGGCACAGATACGCAGTATTTT. It encodes CASSLSTGGTDTQYF.

The V call is TRBV27, the J call TRBJ2-7; the D gene is possibly TRBD1 (6 bases). V gave up 3 bases and J gave up 3 bases, with 12 bases separating them. The CDR3 has 14 amino acids. In germline, CDR1 is MNHEY, CDR2 SMNVEV (reference sequence). The CDR3 here is CASSFGTPYYEQYF. CDR3 sequence (DNA): TGTGCCAGCAGTTTCGGGACACCCTACTACGAGCAGTACTTC.

This clone was picked up a small number of times. V usage is TRBV7-9 and J usage is TRBJ2-1, with a weak D call TRBD1 (5 bases). V lost 6 bases and J lost 6, with 12 bases in between. The CDR3 extends over 13 amino acids. Germline V gene lookup returns CDR1 SEHNR and CDR2 FQNEAQ (reference sequence). The CDR3 loop reads CASRNRQINEQFF. The CDR3 DNA is TGTGCCAGCAGGAATCGACAGATCAATGAGCAGTTCTTC.

This clone was recorded a few times. Other nucleotide sequences in the sample specify the same CDR3. The V and J genes are TRBV29-1 and TRBJ2-7; possibly TRBD2 for D (6 bases). V was shortened by 4 bases and J by 0 bases, with 7 bases between the two germline ends. Germline V gene sequence: CDR1 SQVTM, CDR2 ANQGSEA. This CDR3 comprises 12 residues. CDR3 DNA: TGCAGCGTTGGGGGAGGCTCCTACGAGCAGTACTTC. This codes for CSVGGGSYEQYF.

This clone came up a few times. The J gene is TRBJ2-1, the V gene TRBV5-1; the match to TRBD2 covers 8 bases. The CDR3 sequence is 14 residues long. The trim removed 2 bases at V and 7 bases at J, leaving 5 bases unmatched. CDR1 and CDR2 from the germline V gene are SGHRS and YFSETQ. CDR3 sequence reads: CASSLTGGKNEQFF. The DNA of the CDR3 is TGCGCCAGCAGCTTAACGGGAGGGAAAAATGAGCAGTTCTTC.

The chain has TRBV7-2 and TRBJ2-1; 8 bases align to TRBD1. Germline values: CDR1 SGHTA, CDR2 FQGNSA. The CDR3 length is 16 residues. Trimming at V came to 3 bases and at J to 7 bases, leaving 11 bases not matched to a gene. The CDR3 bases are TGTGCCAGCAGCTTCGGGCAGGGGGCGCGATGGAATGAGCAGTTCTTC. Translating it yields CASSFGQGARWNEQFF. The full variable domain, completed using reference TRBV7-2 and TRBJ2-1, is GAGVSQSPSNKVTEKGKDVELRCDPISGHTALYWYRQSLGQGLEFLIYFQGNSAPDKSGLPSDRFSAERTGGSVSTLTIQRTQQEDSAVYLCASSFGQGARWNEQFFGPGTRLTVL.

The chain has TRBV15 and TRBJ1-2; D unresolved. From germline, CDR1 is LNHNV and CDR2 YYDKDF (reference sequence). Trimming stripped 5 bases from V and 8 bases from J, with 12 bases between. This CDR3 has 12 residues. The chain's CDR3 is CATSGTMLGYTF. The DNA of the CDR3 is TGTGCCACCAGCGGAACTATGTTGGGCTACACCTTC.

The chain couples TRBV5-1 to TRBJ1-4; no reliable D call. Germline CDR1 and CDR2: SGHRS and YFSETQ. The CDR3 is made up of 13 amino acids. The V end lost 2 bases, the J end lost 3 bases, and 5 bases lay between the germline ends. CDR3: CASSLLANEKLFF. The CDR3 DNA sequence: TGCGCCAGCAGCTTATTGGCTAATGAAAAACTGTTTTTT.

The V and J genes are TRBV6-5 and TRBJ2-5; maybe TRBD2 (5 bases). This CDR3 has 15 amino acids. Germline V gene lookup returns CDR1 MNHEY and CDR2 SVGAGI. With 6 bases removed from V and 2 bases from J, the gap between germline ends came to 16 bases. CDR3 nucleotides: TGTGCCAGCAGCGACATCAATGGACTGCAAGAGACCCAGTACTTC. As protein: CASSDINGLQETQYF.

The chain couples TRBV6-5 to TRBJ1-2, with 7 nucleotides matching TRBD1. J was trimmed by 4 bases and V by 4 bases; bases with no gene match: 6. This CDR3 contains 14 residues. Germline V CDR1 and CDR2: MNHEY, SVGAGI. CDR3 nucleotides: TGTGCCAGCAGTTCCCAGGGGGGACGCTATGGCTACACCTTC. Translating it yields CASSSQGGRYGYTF.

V usage is TRBV7-9 and J usage is TRBJ1-2; D is unresolved. The V and J ends lost 5 bases and 7 bases respectively, with 11 bases between them. Germline values: CDR1 SEHNR, CDR2 FQNEAQ (reference sequence). CDR3 length: 12 residues. For the CDR3, the DNA is TGTGCCAGCAGCCTCGAGGGAGGTGGCTACACCTTC. Its translation: CASSLEGGGYTF.

This chain connects TRBV25-1 to TRBJ1-4; possibly TRBD1 for D (5 bases). This CDR3 region has 15 residues. V lost 4 bases to trimming and J lost 0 bases, with 9 bases between them. Looked up from germline, CDR1 is MGHDK and CDR2 is SYGVNS. In nucleotides, the CDR3 is TGTGCCAGCAGTGCTCCGGGACCAACTAATGAAAAACTGTTTTTT. The encoded protein is CASSAPGPTNEKLFF.

This clone was recorded once. The chain employs TRBV15 and TRBJ2-1, with a tentative D call TRBD1 (6 bases). The CDR3 sequence is 15 residues long. Germline CDR1 is LNHNV and CDR2 is YYDKDF (reference sequence). Trimming removed 3 bases from V and 2 bases from J, with 11 bases in between. CDR3 residues: CATSRSRDTYNEQFF. As DNA, the CDR3 is TGTGCCACCAGCAGGAGCCGGGACACCTACAATGAGCAGTTCTTC.

This clone was picked up one time. The V and J genes are TRBV5-6 and TRBJ2-3; D ambiguous. V was trimmed by 1 base and J by 6 bases, leaving 9 bases between them. The CDR3 covers 13 residues. Germline-derived CDR1 and CDR2 are SGHDT and YYEEEE. This CDR3 is CASSLSHSDTQYF. The CDR3, as DNA: TGTGCCAGCAGCTTGTCTCACTCGGATACGCAGTATTTT.

This clone was counted ten times or more. The chain has TRBV7-9 and TRBJ2-1; maybe TRBD2 (5 bases). V dropped 5 bases and J dropped 0 bases, with 20 bases sitting between them. The CDR3 loop spans 18 amino acids. The germline CDR1 and CDR2 sequences are SEHNR and FQNEAQ (reference sequence). This chain's CDR3 is CASSPNGSAGFSYNEQFF. CDR3 DNA: TGTGCCAGCAGCCCTAATGGCTCCGCGGGTTTCTCCTACAATGAGCAGTTCTTC.